These 6 T cell receptor beta chains share one sample of origin, sequenced in a study of shared clonotypes between healthy human individuals. Profiling relied on immunoSEQ multiplex PCR, and the TCRdb table lists in-frame clones only, not all of them. The table has some 470,000 clones, roughly four fifths seen once. Sequenced sample: PBMCs. The receptors were gathered from a woman between 35 and 50 years old in good health. Some clones in this sample may be carry-over from other donors' samples.

This clone was observed once. The chain couples TRBV7-2 to TRBJ2-1; 10 bases match TRBD2. The germline V gene encodes CDR1 SGHTA and CDR2 FQGNSA. With V trimmed by 5 bases and J by 9 bases, 7 bases remained unmatched. The CDR3 has 14 residues. This CDR3 reads CASSPGLAHGEQFF. The CDR3 nucleotides read TGTGCCAGCAGCCCGGGACTAGCGCACGGTGAGCAGTTCTTC.

The chain employs TRBV30 and TRBJ2-5; D may be TRBD1 or TRBD2 (5 bases each). The DNA end is more similar to TRBJ2-7, so the J call may be wrong. Germline-derived CDR1 and CDR2 are GTSNPN and SVGIG (reference sequence). This CDR3 region has 14 residues. The CDR3 region is CAWSADTGPYEQYF. CDR3 DNA: TGTGCCTGGAGCGCGGACACGGGGCCTTACGAGCAGTACTTC.

This chain links TRBV7-8 with TRBJ2-3, with TRBD2 matching 9 bases. Germline-derived CDR1 and CDR2 are SGHVS and FQNEAQ. V dropped 5 bases and J dropped 5; count of bases not matched to a gene: 8. The CDR3 spans 15 residues. The CDR3 nucleotides read TGTGCCAGCAGCCCCGTAGCGGGAGTGGTAGATACGCAGTATTTT. Its translation: CASSPVAGVVDTQYF.

The chain carries TRBV2 and TRBJ2-1, with a possible D match to TRBD1 (6 bases). CDR3 length equals 13 residues. CDR1 is SNHLY, CDR2 FYNNEI, per germline. The V end lost 4 bases, the J end lost 6 bases, and 10 bases lay between the germline ends. CDR3 sequence reads: CASSAETGNEQFF. In nucleotides, the CDR3 is TGTGCCAGCAGTGCCGAGACAGGCAATGAGCAGTTCTTC.

This chain connects TRBV9 to TRBJ1-1; D is perhaps TRBD1 (5 bases). Germline assignment: CDR1 SGDLS and CDR2 YYNGEE. CDR3 length equals 14 residues. V was trimmed by 0 bases and J by 4 bases, leaving 10 bases between them. The CDR3 DNA follows: TGTGCCAGCAGCGTAGATAATCAGGGCACTGAAGCTTTCTTT. Encoded protein: CASSVDNQGTEAFF.

A word on this clone: This could be a read error, since a much larger clone is one nucleotide away. Other nucleotide sequences in the sample specify the same CDR3. CDR3 sequence: CASRVAGSNEQYF. CDR3 sequence (DNA): TGCGCCAGCCGCGTAGCGGGAAGCAACGAGCAGTACTTC. The chain combines TRBV10-2 with TRBJ2-5, with 8 bases matching TRBD2. With the DNA end fitting TRBJ2-7 better, the J assignment may be wrong. The CDR3 has 13 residues. CDR1 and CDR2 (germline): WSHSY, SAAADI.